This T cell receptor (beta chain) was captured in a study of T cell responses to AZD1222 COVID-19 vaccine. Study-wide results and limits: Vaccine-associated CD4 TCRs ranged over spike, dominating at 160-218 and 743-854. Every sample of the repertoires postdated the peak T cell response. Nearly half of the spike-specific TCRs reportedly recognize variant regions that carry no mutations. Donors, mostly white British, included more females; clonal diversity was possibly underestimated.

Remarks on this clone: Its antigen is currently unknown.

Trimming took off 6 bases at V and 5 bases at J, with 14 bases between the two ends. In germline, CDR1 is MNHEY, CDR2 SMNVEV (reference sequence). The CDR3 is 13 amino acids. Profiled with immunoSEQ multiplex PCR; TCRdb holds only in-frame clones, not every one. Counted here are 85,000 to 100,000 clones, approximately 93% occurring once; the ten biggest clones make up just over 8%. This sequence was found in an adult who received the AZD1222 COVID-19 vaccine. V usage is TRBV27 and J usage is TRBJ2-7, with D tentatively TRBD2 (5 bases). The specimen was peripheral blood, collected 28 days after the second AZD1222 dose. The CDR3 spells CASSPSGFNEQYF. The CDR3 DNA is TGTGCCAGCAGCCCCAGCGGATTTAACGAGCAGTACTTC.